The entry below gives a single T cell receptor (beta chain) sequence along with its context. The antigen is not known. These data belong to a study of cytomegalovirus exposure and HLA in healthy donors. The repertoire was sequenced with immunoSEQ multiplex PCR; TCRdb's copy has only in-frame clones and lacks some. The sample holds more than 200,000 clones; about 90% are singletons and the top ten take around 3.1%. General study findings and limits: With high specificity and sensitivity, the classifier reportedly diagnosed cytomegalovirus status.

Among the roughly 120 subjects of the validation cohort, separate from the approximately 670-subject first cohort, were the donors. Sequenced input: PBMCs. The receptor was derived from a woman aged 25 to 39 in good health and CMV-seronegative.

The CDR3 loop reads CASSPLGLREANEQFF. CDR3 sequence (DNA): TGTGCCAGCTCACCACTAGGTTTGCGGGAGGCGAATGAGCAGTTCTTC. The chain couples TRBV18 to TRBJ2-1; 8 bases agree with TRBD2. CDR3 length: 16 residues. V trimming: 1 base; J trimming: 7 bases; junction bases outside the gene matches: 9. From germline, CDR1 is KGHSH and CDR2 LQKENI.